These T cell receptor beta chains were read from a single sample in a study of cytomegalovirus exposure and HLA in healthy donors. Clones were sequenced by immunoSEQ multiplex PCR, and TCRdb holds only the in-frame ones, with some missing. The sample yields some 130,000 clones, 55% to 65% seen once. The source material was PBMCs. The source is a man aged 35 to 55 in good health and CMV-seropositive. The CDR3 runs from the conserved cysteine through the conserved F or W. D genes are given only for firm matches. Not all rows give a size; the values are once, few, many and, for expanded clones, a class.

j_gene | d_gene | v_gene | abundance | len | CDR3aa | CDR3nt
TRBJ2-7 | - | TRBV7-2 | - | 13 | CASSLARSYEQYF | TGTGCCAGCAGCTTAGCCCGGTCCTACGAGCAGTACTTC
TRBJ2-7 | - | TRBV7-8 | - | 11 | CASSLLYEQYF | TGTGCCAGCAGCTTACTCTACGAGCAGTACTTC
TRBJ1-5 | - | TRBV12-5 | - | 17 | CASGSGGTQGTRQPQHF | TGTGCTAGTGGTTCGGGAGGGACTCAGGGTACCAGGCAGCCCCAGCATTTT
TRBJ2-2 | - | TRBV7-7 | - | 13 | CASSHADSGELFF | TGTGCCAGCAGCCATGCGGACTCCGGGGAGCTGTTTTTT
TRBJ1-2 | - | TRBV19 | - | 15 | CASSIAAGPNYGYTF | TGTGCCAGTAGTATAGCGGCAGGGCCAAACTATGGCTACACCTTC
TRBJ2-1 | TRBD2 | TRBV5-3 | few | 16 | CARSVPRLAGNNEQFF | TGTGCCAGAAGCGTGCCAAGACTAGCGGGAAACAATGAGCAGTTCTTC
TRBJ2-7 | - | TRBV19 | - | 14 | CASSFGTGAYEQYF | TGTGCCAGTAGTTTTGGGACTGGAGCCTACGAGCAGTACTTC
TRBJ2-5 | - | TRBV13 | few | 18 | CASSLGRGPGLGQETQYF | TGTGCCAGCAGCTTAGGCCGAGGACCAGGGTTAGGGCAAGAGACCCAGTACTTC
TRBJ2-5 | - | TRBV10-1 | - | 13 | CASSGGQWETQYF | TGCGCCAGCAGTGGAGGACAGTGGGAGACCCAGTACTTC
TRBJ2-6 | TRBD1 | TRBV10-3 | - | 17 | CAISEGQGATGANVLTF | TGTGCCATCAGTGAGGGACAGGGGGCGACTGGGGCCAACGTCCTGACTTTC
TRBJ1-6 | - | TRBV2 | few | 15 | CASSLDSRENSPLHF | TGTGCCAGCAGCCTCGACAGTCGAGAAAATTCACCCCTCCACTTT
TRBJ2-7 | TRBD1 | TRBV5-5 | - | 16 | CASSFTLQGAKYEQYF | TGTGCCAGCAGCTTTACCTTACAGGGGGCGAAATACGAGCAGTACTTC
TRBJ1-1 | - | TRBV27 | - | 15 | CASSLSRESNTEAFF | TGTGCCAGCAGTTTATCGAGAGAGAGTAACACTGAAGCTTTCTTT
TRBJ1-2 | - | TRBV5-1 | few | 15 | CASSEGGTADYGYTF | TGCGCCAGCAGCGAGGGGGGGACGGCGGACTATGGCTACACCTTC
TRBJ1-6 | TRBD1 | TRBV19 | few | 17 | CASSPEHRGRANSPLHF | TGTGCCAGTAGCCCCGAACACAGGGGGCGGGCTAATTCACCCCTCCACTTT
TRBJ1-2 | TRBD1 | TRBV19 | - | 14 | CASSMGQLFYGYTF | TGTGCCAGTAGTATGGGACAGCTCTTTTATGGCTACACCTTC
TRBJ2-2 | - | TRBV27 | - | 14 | CASTLAANSGELFF | TGTGCCAGCACTTTAGCGGCTAACTCCGGGGAGCTGTTTTTT
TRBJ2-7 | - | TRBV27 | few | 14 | CASSSGHLGYEQYF | TGTGCCAGCAGTTCGGGACACCTGGGCTACGAGCAGTACTTC
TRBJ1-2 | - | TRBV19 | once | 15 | CASSISRQMEYGYTF | TGTGCCAGTAGCATAAGTCGACAGATGGAGTATGGCTACACCTTC
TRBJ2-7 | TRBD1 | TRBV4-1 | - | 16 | CASSQPRQGSIYEQYF | TGCGCCAGCAGCCAACCGAGACAGGGTAGTATCTACGAGCAGTACTTC
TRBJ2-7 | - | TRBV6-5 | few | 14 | CASSGQNGSYEQYF | TGTGCCAGCAGTGGACAGAACGGATCCTACGAGCAGTACTTC
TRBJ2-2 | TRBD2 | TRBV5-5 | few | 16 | CASSLEGGRAPGELFF | TGTGCCAGCAGCTTGGAAGGCGGGAGGGCCCCCGGGGAGCTGTTTTTT
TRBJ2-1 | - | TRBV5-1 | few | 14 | CASSLLTAGSEQFF | TGCGCCAGCAGCTTGCTTACGGCGGGGAGTGAGCAGTTCTTC
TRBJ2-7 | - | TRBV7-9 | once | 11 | CASSTSYEQYF | TGTGCCAGCAGCACATCCTACGAGCAGTACTTC
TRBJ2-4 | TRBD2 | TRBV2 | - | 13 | CASRPAGVNIQYF | TGTGCCAGCAGGCCAGCGGGAGTAAACATTCAGTACTTC
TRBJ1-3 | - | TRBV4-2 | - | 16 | CASSQDVGASGNTIYF | TGTGCCAGCAGCCAAGATGTGGGGGCCTCTGGAAACACCATATATTTT
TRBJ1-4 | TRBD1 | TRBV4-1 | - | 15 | CASSHRTGLDEKLFF | TGCGCCAGCAGCCACCGGACAGGACTTGATGAAAAACTGTTTTTT
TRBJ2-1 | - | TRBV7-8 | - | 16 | CASSLVWGQDYNEQFF | TGTGCCAGCAGCTTAGTCTGGGGACAAGATTACAATGAGCAGTTCTTC